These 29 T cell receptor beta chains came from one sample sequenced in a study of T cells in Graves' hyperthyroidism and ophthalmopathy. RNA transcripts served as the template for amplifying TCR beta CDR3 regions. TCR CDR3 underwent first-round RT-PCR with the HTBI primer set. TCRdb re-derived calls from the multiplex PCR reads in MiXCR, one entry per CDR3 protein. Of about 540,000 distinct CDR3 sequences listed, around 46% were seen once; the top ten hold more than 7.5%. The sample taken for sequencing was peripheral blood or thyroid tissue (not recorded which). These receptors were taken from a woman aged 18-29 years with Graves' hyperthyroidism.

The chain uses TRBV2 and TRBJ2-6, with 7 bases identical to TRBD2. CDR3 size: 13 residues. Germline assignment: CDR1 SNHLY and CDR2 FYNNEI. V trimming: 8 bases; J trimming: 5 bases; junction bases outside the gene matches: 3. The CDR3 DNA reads TGTGCCAGCTACGGGGGGAGGGCCAACGTCCTGACTTTC. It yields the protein CASYGGRANVLTF.

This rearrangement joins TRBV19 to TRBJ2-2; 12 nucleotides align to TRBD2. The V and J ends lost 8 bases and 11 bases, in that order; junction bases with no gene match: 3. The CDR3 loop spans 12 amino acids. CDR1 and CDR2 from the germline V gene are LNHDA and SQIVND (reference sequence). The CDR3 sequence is CASLLAGGELFF. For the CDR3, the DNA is TGTGCCAGTTTACTAGCGGGAGGTGAGCTGTTTTTT.

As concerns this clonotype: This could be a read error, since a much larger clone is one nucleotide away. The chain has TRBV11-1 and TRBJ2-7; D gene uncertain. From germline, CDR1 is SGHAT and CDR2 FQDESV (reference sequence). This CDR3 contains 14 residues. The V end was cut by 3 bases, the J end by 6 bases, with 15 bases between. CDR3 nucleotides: TGTGCCAGCAGCTTGGGTGGCGACTCCCCCGAGCAGTACTTC. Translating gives CASSLGGDSPEQYF.

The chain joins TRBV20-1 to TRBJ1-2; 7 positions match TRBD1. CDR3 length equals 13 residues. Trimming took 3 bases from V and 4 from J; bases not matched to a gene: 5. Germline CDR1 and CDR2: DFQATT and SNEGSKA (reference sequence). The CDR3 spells CSASWGQSYGYTF. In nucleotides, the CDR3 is TGCAGTGCTAGTTGGGGACAGAGCTATGGCTACACCTTC.

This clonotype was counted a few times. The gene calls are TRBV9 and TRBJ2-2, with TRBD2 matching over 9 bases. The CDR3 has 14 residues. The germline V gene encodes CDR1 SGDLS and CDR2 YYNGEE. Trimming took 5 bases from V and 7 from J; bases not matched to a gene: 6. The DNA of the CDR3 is TGTGCCAGCAGGGGAATAGCGGGAGACGGGGAGCTGTTTTTT. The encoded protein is CASRGIAGDGELFF.

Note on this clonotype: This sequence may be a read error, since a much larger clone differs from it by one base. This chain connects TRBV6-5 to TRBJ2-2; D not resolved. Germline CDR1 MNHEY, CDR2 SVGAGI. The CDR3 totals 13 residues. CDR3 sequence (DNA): TGTGTCAGCAGTTACGTAGGGACCGGGGAGCTGTTTTTT. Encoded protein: CVSSYVGTGELFF.

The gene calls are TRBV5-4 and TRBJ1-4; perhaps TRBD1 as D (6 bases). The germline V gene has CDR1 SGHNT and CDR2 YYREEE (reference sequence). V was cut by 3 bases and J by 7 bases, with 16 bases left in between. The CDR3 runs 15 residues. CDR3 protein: CASSSSPRGGEKLFF. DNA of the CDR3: TGTGCCAGCAGCTCGAGTCCTAGGGGGGGTGAAAAACTGTTTTTT.

CDR3 sequence (DNA): TGCGCCAGCGGTTCCCGGACAAGGGGCGCGGGAAACACTGAAGCTTTCTTT. Its translation: CASGSRTRGAGNTEAFF. This rearrangement joins TRBV5-1 to TRBJ1-1, with D maybe TRBD1 (5 bases). Looked up from germline, CDR1 is SGHRS and CDR2 is YFSETQ. This CDR3 has 17 residues. Trimming took off 7 bases at V and 2 bases at J, with 24 bases between the two ends.

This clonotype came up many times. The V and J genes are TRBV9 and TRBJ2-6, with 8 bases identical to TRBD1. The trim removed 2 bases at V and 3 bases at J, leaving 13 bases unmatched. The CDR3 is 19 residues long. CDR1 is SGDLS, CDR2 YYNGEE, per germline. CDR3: CASSVRNGQGAFGANVLTF. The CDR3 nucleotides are TGTGCCAGCAGCGTTCGGAACGGGCAGGGGGCGTTTGGGGCCAACGTCCTGACTTTC.

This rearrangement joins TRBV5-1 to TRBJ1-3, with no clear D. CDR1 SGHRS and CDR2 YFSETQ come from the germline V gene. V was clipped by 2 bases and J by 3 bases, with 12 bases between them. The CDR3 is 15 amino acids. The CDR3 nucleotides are TGCGCCAGCAGCTTTGCGGCCTTGGATGGAAACACCATATATTTT. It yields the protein CASSFAALDGNTIYF.

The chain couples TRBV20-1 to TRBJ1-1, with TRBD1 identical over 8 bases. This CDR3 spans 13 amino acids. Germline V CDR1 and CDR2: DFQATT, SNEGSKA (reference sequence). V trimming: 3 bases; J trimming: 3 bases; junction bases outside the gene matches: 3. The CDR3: CSASGQGYTEAFF. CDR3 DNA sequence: TGCAGTGCTAGCGGACAGGGTTACACTGAAGCTTTCTTT.

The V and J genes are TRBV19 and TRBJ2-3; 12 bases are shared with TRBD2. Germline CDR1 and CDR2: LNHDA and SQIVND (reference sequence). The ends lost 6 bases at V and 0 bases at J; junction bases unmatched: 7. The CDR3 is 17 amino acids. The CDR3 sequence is CASSIWTSGTSTDTQYF. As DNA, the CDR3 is TGTGCCAGTAGCATATGGACTAGCGGGACTAGCACAGATACGCAGTATTTT.

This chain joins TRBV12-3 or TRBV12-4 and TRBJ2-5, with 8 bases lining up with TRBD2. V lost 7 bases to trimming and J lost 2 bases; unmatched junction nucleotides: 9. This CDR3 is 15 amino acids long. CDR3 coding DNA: TGTGCCAGCACCTTGAGGACTAGCAGACAAGAGACCCAGTACTTC. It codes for CASTLRTSRQETQYF.

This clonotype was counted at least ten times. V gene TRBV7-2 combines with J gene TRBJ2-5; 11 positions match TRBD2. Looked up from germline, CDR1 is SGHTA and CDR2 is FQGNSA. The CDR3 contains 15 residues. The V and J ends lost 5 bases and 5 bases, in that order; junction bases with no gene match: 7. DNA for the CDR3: TGTGCCAGCAGCCCCACTAGCGGGAGTCTGGAGACCCAGTACTTC. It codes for CASSPTSGSLETQYF.

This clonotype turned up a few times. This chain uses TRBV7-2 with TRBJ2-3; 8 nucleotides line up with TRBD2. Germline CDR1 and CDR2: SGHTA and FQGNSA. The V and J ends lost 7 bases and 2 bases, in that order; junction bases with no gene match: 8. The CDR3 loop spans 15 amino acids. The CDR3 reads CASNPSGSNTDTQYF. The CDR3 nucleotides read TGTGCCAGCAACCCGAGCGGGAGCAACACAGATACGCAGTATTTT.

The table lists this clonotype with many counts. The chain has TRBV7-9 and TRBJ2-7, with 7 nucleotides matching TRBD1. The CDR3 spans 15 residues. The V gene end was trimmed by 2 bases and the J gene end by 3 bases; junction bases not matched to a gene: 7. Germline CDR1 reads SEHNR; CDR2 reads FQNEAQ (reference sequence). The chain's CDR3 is CASSLLAGQDYEQYF. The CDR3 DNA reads TGTGCCAGCAGCTTATTAGCTGGACAGGACTACGAGCAGTACTTC.

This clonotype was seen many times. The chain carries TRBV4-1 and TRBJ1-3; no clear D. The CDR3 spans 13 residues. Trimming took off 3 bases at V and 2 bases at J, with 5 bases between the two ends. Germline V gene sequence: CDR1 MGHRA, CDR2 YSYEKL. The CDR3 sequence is CASSQGAGNTIYF. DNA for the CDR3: TGCGCCAGCAGCCAGGGTGCTGGAAACACCATATATTTT.

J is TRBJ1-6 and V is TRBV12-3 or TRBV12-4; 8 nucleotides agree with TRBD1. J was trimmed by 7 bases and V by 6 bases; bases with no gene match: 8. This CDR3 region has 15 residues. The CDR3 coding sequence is TGTGCCAGCAGGCGGACAGGGAATATGAATTCACCCCTCCACTTT. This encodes CASRRTGNMNSPLHF.

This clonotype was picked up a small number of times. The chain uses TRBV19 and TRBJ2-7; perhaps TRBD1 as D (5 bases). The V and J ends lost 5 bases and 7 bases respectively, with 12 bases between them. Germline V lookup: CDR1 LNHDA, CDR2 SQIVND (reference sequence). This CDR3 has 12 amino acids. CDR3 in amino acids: CASSPGNGEQYF. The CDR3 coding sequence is TGTGCCAGTAGTCCAGGGAACGGGGAGCAGTACTTC.

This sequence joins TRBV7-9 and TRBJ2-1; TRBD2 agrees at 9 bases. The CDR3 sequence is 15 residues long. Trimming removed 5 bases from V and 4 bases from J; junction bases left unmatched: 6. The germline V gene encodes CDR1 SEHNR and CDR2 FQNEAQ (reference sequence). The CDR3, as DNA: TGTGCCAGCAGCCAGGGGCTAGCGGGGTACAATGAGCAGTTCTTC. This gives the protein CASSQGLAGYNEQFF.

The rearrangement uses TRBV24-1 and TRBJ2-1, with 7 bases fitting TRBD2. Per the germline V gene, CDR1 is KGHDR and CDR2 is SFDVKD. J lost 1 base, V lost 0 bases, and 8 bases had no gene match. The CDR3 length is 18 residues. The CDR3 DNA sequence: TGTGCCACCAGTGATTTGAAGGCTAGCGGTACATCCTACAATGAGCAGTTCTTC. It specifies CATSDLKASGTSYNEQFF.

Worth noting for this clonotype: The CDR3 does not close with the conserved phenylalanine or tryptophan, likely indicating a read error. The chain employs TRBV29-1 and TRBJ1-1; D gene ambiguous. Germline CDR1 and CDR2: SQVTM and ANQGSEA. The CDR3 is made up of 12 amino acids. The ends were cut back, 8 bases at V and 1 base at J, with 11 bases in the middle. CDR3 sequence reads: CSILEGNTEAFL. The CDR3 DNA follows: TGCAGCATACTCGAGGGGAACACTGAAGCTTTCCTT.

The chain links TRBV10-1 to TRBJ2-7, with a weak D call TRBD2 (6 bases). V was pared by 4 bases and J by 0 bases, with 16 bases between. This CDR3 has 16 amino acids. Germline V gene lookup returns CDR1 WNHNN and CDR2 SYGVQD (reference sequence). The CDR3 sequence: CASSGAPNGSSYEQYF. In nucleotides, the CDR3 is TGCGCCAGCAGTGGGGCCCCGAACGGGAGCTCCTACGAGCAGTACTTC.

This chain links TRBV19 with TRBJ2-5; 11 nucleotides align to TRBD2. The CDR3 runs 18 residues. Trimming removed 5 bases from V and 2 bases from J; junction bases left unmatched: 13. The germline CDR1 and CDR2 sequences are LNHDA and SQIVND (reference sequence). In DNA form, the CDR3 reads TGTGCCAGTAGTCTGTGGTCCGGGACTAGCGGAGGACAAGAGACCCAGTACTTC. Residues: CASSLWSGTSGGQETQYF.

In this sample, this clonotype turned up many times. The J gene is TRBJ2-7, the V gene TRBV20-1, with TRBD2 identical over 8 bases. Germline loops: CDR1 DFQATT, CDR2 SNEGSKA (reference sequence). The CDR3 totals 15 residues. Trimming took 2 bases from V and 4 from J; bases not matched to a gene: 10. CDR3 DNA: TGCAGTGCTAGAATGGTGGTAGCGGGATTTTACGAGCAGTACTTC. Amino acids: CSARMVVAGFYEQYF.

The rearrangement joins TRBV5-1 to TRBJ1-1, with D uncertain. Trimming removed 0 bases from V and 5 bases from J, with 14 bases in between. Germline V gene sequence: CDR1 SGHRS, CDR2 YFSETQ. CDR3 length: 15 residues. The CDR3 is CASSLAGQAGTEAFF. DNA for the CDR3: TGCGCCAGCAGCTTGGCCGGGCAGGCTGGAACTGAAGCTTTCTTT. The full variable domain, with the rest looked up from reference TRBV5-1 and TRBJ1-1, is KAGVTQTPRYLIKTRGQQVTLSCSPISGHRSVSWYQQTPGQGLQFLFEYFSETQRNKGNFPGRFSGRQFSNSRSEMNVSTLELGDSALYLCASSLAGQAGTEAFFGQGTRLTVV.

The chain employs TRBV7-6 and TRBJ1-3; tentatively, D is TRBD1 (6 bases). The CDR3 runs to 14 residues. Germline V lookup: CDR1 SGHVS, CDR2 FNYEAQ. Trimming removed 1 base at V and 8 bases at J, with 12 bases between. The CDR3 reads CASSLVGRGDTIYF. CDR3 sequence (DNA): TGTGCCAGCAGCTTAGTGGGCAGGGGAGACACCATATATTTT. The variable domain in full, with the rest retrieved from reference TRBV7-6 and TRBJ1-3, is GAGVSQSPRYKVTKRGQDVALRCDPISGHVSLYWYRQALGQGPEFLTYFNYEAQQDKSGLPNDRFSAERPEGSISTLTIQRTEQRDSAMYRCASSLVGRGDTIYFGEGSWLTVV.

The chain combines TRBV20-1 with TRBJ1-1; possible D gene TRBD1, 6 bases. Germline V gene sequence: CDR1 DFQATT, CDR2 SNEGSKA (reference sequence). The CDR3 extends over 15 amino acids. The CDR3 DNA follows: TGCAGCGCCCGGAGGGGGGCTGACATGAACACTGAAGCTTTCTTT. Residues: CSARRGADMNTEAFF.

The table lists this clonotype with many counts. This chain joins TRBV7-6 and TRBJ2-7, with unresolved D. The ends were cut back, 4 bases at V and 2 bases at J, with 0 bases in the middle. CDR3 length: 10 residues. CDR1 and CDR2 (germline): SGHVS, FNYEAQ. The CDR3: CASSSYEQYF. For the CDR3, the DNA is TGTGCCAGCAGCTCCTACGAGCAGTACTTC.